This TCR beta chain was sequenced for a study of cytomegalovirus exposure and HLA in healthy donors. The PCR made use of 60 Vbeta and 13 Jbeta primers. TCRdb's copy holds only in-frame clones and misses some; the assay was immunoSEQ multiplex PCR. The repertoire holds 200,000 to 250,000 clones, with approximately 80% as singletons. Study results and limitations: Reports credit the classifier with highly specific, highly sensitive diagnosis of cytomegalovirus status. Among TCR sequences, most were rare, though some public TCRs appeared in many donors. Some TCR beta chains (approximately 180 of them) were listed as cytomegalovirus-associated.

Note on this clone: Antigen specificity is unknown.

The germline V gene encodes CDR1 GTSNPN and CDR2 SVGIG (reference sequence). The CDR3 consists of 12 residues. This rearrangement joins TRBV30 to TRBJ2-5, with D possibly matching TRBD1 (6 bases). With the DNA end fitting TRBJ2-7 better, the J assignment may be wrong. Sequencing was performed on PBMCs. The source of this sequence is a woman in her thirties or forties in good health and CMV-seronegative. The CDR3 DNA follows: TGTGCCTGGAGTGTAGGGGGATACGAGCAGTACTTC. Protein sequence: CAWSVGGYEQYF.